Below, 9 T cell receptor beta chains from the same sample are listed, as sequenced in a study of beta chain features in type 1 diabetes. Expressed TCRB transcripts got sequenced, as all isolated RNA was reverse transcribed. Libraries were prepared by immunoSEQ multiplex PCR; TCRdb keeps only in-frame clonotypes and omits some of them. Of 350,000 to 450,000 clones listed, more than 11% are singletons. Sequencing input: naive CD4+ T cells from blood. The receptors were gathered from a man aged 25-45 years in good health.

V gene TRBV29-1 combines with J gene TRBJ2-1; 8 bases align to TRBD2. The CDR3 covers 15 residues. CDR1 SQVTM and CDR2 ANQGSEA come from the germline V gene. Trimming removed 6 bases from V and 4 bases from J; junction bases left unmatched: 11. The CDR3 DNA reads TGCAGCGTGGCCCACAGACTAGCGCAATACAATGAGCAGTTCTTC. Translation gives CSVAHRLAQYNEQFF.

This clone was counted a few times. This chain uses TRBV27 with TRBJ1-5; D call uncertain. Trimming removed 3 bases from V and 3 bases from J, with 12 bases in between. Germline CDR1 and CDR2: MNHEY and SMNVEV (reference sequence). The CDR3 covers 15 residues. CDR3 DNA sequence: TGTGCCAGCAGTTTCCTCGGACGGATCAATCAGCCCCAGCATTTT. Amino acid sequence: CASSFLGRINQPQHF.

This clone was counted between two and nine times. The V gene is TRBV7-9, the J gene TRBJ2-1; D is perhaps TRBD1 (5 bases). The CDR3 is 14 amino acids. Germline assignment: CDR1 SEHNR and CDR2 FQNEAQ (reference sequence). V dropped 1 base and J dropped 5 bases, with 9 bases sitting between them. The CDR3 DNA reads TGTGCCAGCAGCTTAGTGGGCAGGGACAATGAGCAGTTCTTC. The encoded protein is CASSLVGRDNEQFF.

This clone was detected only a few times. The chain is built from TRBV7-2 and TRBJ2-2; TRBD2 matches 9 bases. This CDR3 spans 15 amino acids. Unmatched junction bases numbered 2, after V lost 1 base and J lost 5 bases. CDR1 is SGHTA and CDR2 is FQGNSA in the germline V gene. The CDR3 DNA follows: TGTGCCAGCAGCTTAGGCGGGAGGGTGACCGGGGAGCTGTTTTTT. It encodes CASSLGGRVTGELFF.

The rearrangement joins TRBV5-5 to TRBJ2-1; D may match TRBD1 or TRBD2 (5 bases each). CDR1 and CDR2 from the germline V gene are SGHKS and YYEKEE (reference sequence). The germline V and J ends were trimmed by 0 bases and 7 bases, with 17 bases remaining between them. The CDR3 runs to 16 residues. CDR3 DNA: TGTGCCAGCAGCTTGGTCGCTCTGGCTTGGGGGAATGAGCAGTTCTTC. This translates into CASSLVALAWGNEQFF.

The genes are TRBV7-2 and TRBJ2-3; 13 bases are a match to TRBD2. V lost 6 bases to trimming and J lost 7 bases; unmatched junction nucleotides: 13. The length of the CDR3 is 17 residues. Germline V gene lookup returns CDR1 SGHTA and CDR2 FQGNSA. The CDR3, as DNA: TGTGCCAGCAGTTTACTAGCGGGGGGGCGCCATAAATATACGCAGTATTTT. Translation: CASSLLAGGRHKYTQYF. The full variable domain, its missing parts supplied by reference TRBV7-2 and TRBJ2-3, is GAGVSQSPSNKVTEKGKDVELRCDPISGHTALYWYRQSLGQGLEFLIYFQGNSAPDKSGLPSDRFSAERTGGSVSTLTIQRTQQEDSAVYLCASSLLAGGRHKYTQYFGPGTRLTVL.

This rearrangement joins TRBV9 to TRBJ2-5; possible D gene TRBD2, 5 bases. The CDR3 is 14 residues long. V gave up 0 bases and J gave up 4 bases, with 10 bases separating them. The germline gives CDR1 SGDLS, CDR2 YYNGEE. The CDR3 loop reads CASSVDLAVETQYF. The CDR3 DNA follows: TGTGCCAGCAGCGTAGACCTAGCTGTAGAGACCCAGTACTTC.

The V call is TRBV10-3, the J call TRBJ2-7; D is uncertain. Trimming removed 0 bases at V and 9 bases at J, with 12 bases between. CDR3 length: 13 residues. The germline gives CDR1 ENHRY, CDR2 SYGVKD. The CDR3, as DNA: TGTGCCATCAGTGAGTCTGTCAGTTATGCGCAGTACGTC. It codes for CAISESVSYAQYV.

The chain combines TRBV11-2 with TRBJ2-7; 9 bases align to TRBD1. The V gene's germline CDR1 is SGHAT and CDR2 FQNNGV. V was clipped by 5 bases and J by 7 bases; unmatched bases: 6. The CDR3 sequence is 13 residues long. In nucleotides, the CDR3 is TGTGCCAGCAGCATAACAGGGGGCGCTGAGCAGTACTTC. Translating it yields CASSITGGAEQYF.